A selection of T cell receptor beta chains follows, all from one sample in a study of T cell repertoires in cytomegalovirus infection. Via MiXCR, TCRdb re-called the reads, giving one row per CDR3 protein. This sample carries 100,000 or so distinct CDR3 sequences, approximately 15% of them seen once, and the ten largest clones take approximately 7.6%. Input material: PBMCs. These receptors were collected from a human donor in good health (CMV status not recorded). Some clones in this sample may be carry-over from other donors' samples. Both conserved end residues are part of each CDR3. D genes are given only for firm matches. Part of the rows lack a size; the others show once, few, many or a class for expanded clones.

clone_size j_call d_call v_call cdr3_nt cdr3_aa
few TRBJ1-5 - TRBV19 TGTGCCAGTAGTGGGCGGCCTGACAGGCAGCCCCAGCATTTT CASSGRPDRQPQHF
few TRBJ2-4 - TRBV5-5 TGTGCCAGCAGTGCTCCCGGACAGAACATTCAGTACTTC CASSAPGQNIQYF
- TRBJ2-2 - TRBV5-1 TGCGCCAGCAGCTTACAGTCTACTGCCGGGGAGCTGTTTTTT CASSLQSTAGELFF
- TRBJ2-4 - TRBV24-1 TGTGCCACCAGAAGGACAGACAAAAACATTCAGTACTTC CATRRTDKNIQYF
- TRBJ1-1 TRBD1 TRBV28 TGTGCCAGCAGGGGACAGGTTATTGGCACTGAAGCTTTCTTT CASRGQVIGTEAFF
many TRBJ2-7 TRBD2 TRBV7-9 TGTGCCAGCACGGGGGGAAGGAGCTACGAGCAGTACTTC CASTGGRSYEQYF
- TRBJ1-6 - TRBV2 TGTGCCAGCAACCCCCGGTGGAATTCACCCCTCCACTTT CASNPRWNSPLHF
few TRBJ1-3 - TRBV5-1 TGCGCCAGCAGCCCGGGGTCGGTTGGAAACACCATATATTTT CASSPGSVGNTIYF
many TRBJ2-7 - TRBV4-3 TGCGCCAGCAGTTACAGGACAGACTACGAGCAGTACTTC CASSYRTDYEQYF
many TRBJ2-6 - TRBV5-5 TGTGCCAGCAGCTTGGGGGGGACTTCTGGGGCCAACGTCCTGACTTTC CASSLGGTSGANVLTF
many TRBJ1-4 - TRBV7-2 TGTGCCAGCAGCTTACGGACGGAAACTAATGAAAAACTGTTTTTT CASSLRTETNEKLFF
few TRBJ1-2 - TRBV6-5 TGTGCCAGCAGCAGGTCCGGAGCGGGAGGGGGCTACACCTTC CASSRSGAGGGYTF
- TRBJ1-2 TRBD1 TRBV9 TGTGCCAGCAGCGGACTTGCAGAGGGGGCCGACTATGGCTACACCTTC CASSGLAEGADYGYTF
- TRBJ2-5 - TRBV2 TGTGCCAGCAGTGACAACAGGGCAGAGACCCAGTACTTC CASSDNRAETQYF
few TRBJ2-1 TRBD2 TRBV20-1 TGCAGTGCTAGAAAGTCCAGCGGGGGGCCCCTGTCGGAGCAGTTCTTC CSARKSSGGPLSEQFF
many TRBJ1-1 TRBD1 TRBV7-2 TGTGCCATTACGTTCGAGGCCAGGGGGCCCACTGAAGCTTTCTTT CAITFEARGPTEAFF
few TRBJ2-4 - TRBV29-1 TGCAGCGTTGAATTGAGGAATTCTGAGAACATTCAGTACTTC CSVELRNSENIQYF
- TRBJ1-3 - TRBV7-9 TGTGCCAGCAGCCTTACACGGTCTGGAAACACCATATATTTT CASSLTRSGNTIYF
- TRBJ1-5 - TRBV20-1 TGCAGTGCTAGCCGGGGTGGTGGGCAGCCCCAGCATTTT CSASRGGGQPQHF
few TRBJ2-3 - TRBV20-1 TGCAGTGCTAGTAAAACCCGGGGCACAGATACGCAGTATTTT CSASKTRGTDTQYF
- TRBJ1-2 TRBD1 TRBV5-1 TGCGCCAGCAGGCCCCCGGGACAGACTATCTTCTATGGCTACACCTTC CASRPPGQTIFYGYTF
many TRBJ2-2 - TRBV12-3/TRBV12-4 TGTGCCAGCAGCTTCGGGCAGGGACAATGGAACACCGGGGAGCTGTTTTTT CASSFGQGQWNTGELFF
- TRBJ2-1 TRBD2 TRBV28 TGTGCCAGCAGTCCCACCGAAACCTTAGCGGGGGGGAATTACAATGAGCAGTTCTTC CASSPTETLAGGNYNEQFF
few TRBJ1-4 - TRBV12-3/TRBV12-4 TGTGCCAGCAGTTCCCTGGGAGGGGGAAAACTGTTTTTT CASSSLGGGKLFF
medium-sized TRBJ2-3 - TRBV7-8 TGTGCCAGCACCGTGGGTCCAGACACAGATACGCAGTATTTT CASTVGPDTDTQYF
- TRBJ2-7 TRBD1 TRBV11-2 TGTGCCAGCAGCTTAGGGACAGGGGCCTACGAGCAGTACTTC CASSLGTGAYEQYF
- TRBJ1-1 - TRBV4-1 TGCGCCAGCAGCCAAGATTCAGAATTCCAGGAAGCTTTCTTT CASSQDSEFQEAFF
- TRBJ1-1 TRBD1 TRBV6-5 TGTGCCAGCAGTCGACAGGGCCGGGGGGGCACTGAAGCTTTCTTT CASSRQGRGGTEAFF
- TRBJ2-1 - TRBV19 TGTGCCAGTAGTCCGAACCGGGGCGAACTTCACAATGAGCAGTTCTTC CASSPNRGELHNEQFF
few TRBJ1-2 - TRBV4-1 TGCGCCAGCAGCCAAGACGGGGGGTACTATGGCTACACCTTC CASSQDGGYYGYTF
few TRBJ1-1 - TRBV28 TGTGCCAGCAGTTCCTGGCCTACAGGTTTGCCTGAAGCTTTCTTT CASSSWPTGLPEAFF
- TRBJ1-4 - TRBV6-2/TRBV6-3 TGTGCCAGCAGTTCCACCCGGGGTTATAATGAAAAACTGTTTTTT CASSSTRGYNEKLFF
- TRBJ2-7 - TRBV4-3 TGCGCCAGCAGCCAAGGAGAAGGTTCTTTTTACGAGCAGTACTTC CASSQGEGSFYEQYF
- TRBJ1-5 TRBD1 TRBV19 TGTGCCAGTAGTATTCTGGACAGGGACAATCAGCCCCAGCATTTT CASSILDRDNQPQHF
many TRBJ1-1 TRBD1 TRBV7-8 TGTGCCAGCAGCGCAGTCGCCGGGACAGGGAGAAGGTACACTGAAGCTTTCTTT CASSAVAGTGRRYTEAFF
many TRBJ1-1 TRBD1 TRBV7-2 TGTGCCAGCAGCTTAGTTGAGGGGGCGGTAGCTTTCTTT CASSLVEGAVAFF
many TRBJ2-7 - TRBV7-2 TGTGCCAGCAGCTTAGGGTCGCTAGATCCCTACGAGCAGTACTTC CASSLGSLDPYEQYF
few TRBJ1-4 TRBD1 TRBV5-1 TGCGCCAGCAGCGGTACAGGGGGCTCGGATGAAAAACTGTTTTTT CASSGTGGSDEKLFF
- TRBJ2-2 TRBD2 TRBV7-8 TGTGCCAGCAGCTTAATGCCCGCGGGGGGGAACACCGGGGAGCTGTTTTTT CASSLMPAGGNTGELFF
few TRBJ2-1 TRBD2 TRBV11-2 TGTGCCAGCAGCCCGAGAGGGGGGACTAGCGGGGGGATCAATGAGCAGTTCTTC CASSPRGGTSGGINEQFF
- TRBJ2-7 - TRBV15 TGTGCCACCAGCAGAGTACCTACCTACGAGCAGTACTTC CATSRVPTYEQYF
- TRBJ2-3 - TRBV5-4 TGTGCCAGCAGCTTGTATCGACCGTCGGATACGCAGTATTTT CASSLYRPSDTQYF
- TRBJ1-2 - TRBV28 TGTGCCAGCAGACTGACCAGACAGGCTAACTATGGCTACACCTTC CASRLTRQANYGYTF
- TRBJ1-2 - TRBV20-1 TGCAGTGCTAGCGGGGCCTATGGCTACACCTTC CSASGAYGYTF
many TRBJ1-5 TRBD1 TRBV7-8 TGTGCCAGCAGCTTAAGGGACAGGGGCGATCAGCCCCAGCATTTT CASSLRDRGDQPQHF